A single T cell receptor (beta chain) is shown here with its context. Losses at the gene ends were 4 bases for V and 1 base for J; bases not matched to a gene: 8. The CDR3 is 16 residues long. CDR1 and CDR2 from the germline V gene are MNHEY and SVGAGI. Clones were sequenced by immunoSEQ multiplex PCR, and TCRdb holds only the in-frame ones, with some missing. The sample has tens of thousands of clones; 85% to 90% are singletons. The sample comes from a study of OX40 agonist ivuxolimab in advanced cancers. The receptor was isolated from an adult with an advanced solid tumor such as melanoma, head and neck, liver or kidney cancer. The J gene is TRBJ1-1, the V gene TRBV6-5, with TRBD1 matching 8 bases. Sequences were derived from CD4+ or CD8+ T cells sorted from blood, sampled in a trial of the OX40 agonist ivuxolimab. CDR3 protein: CASSLYPDRGNTEAFF. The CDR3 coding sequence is TGTGCCAGCAGTTTATATCCCGACAGGGGGAACACTGAAGCTTTCTTT.